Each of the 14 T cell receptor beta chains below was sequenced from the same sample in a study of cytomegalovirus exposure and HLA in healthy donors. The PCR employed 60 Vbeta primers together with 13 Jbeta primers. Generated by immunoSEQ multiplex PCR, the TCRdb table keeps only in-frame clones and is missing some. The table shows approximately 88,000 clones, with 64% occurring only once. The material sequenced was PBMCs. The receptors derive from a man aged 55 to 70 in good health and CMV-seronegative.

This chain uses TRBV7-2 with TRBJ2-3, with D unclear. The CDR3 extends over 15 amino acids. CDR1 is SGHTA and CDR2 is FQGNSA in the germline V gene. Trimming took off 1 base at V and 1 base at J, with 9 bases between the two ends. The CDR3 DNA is TGTGCCAGCAGCTTAGAACTCGGTGGCACAGATACGCAGTATTTT. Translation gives CASSLELGGTDTQYF.

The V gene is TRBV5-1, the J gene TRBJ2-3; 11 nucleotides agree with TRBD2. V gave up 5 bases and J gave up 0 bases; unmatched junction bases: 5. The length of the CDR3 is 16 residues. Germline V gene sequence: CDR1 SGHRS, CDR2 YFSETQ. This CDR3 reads CASRQTSGTSTDTQYF. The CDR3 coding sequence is TGCGCCAGCAGGCAGACTAGCGGGACTAGCACAGATACGCAGTATTTT.

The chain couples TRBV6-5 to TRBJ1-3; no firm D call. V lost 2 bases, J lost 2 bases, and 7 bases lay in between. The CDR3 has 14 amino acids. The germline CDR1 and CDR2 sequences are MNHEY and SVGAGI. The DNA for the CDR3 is TGTGCCAGCAGTTACGGAGGGACTGGAAACACCATATATTTT. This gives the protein CASSYGGTGNTIYF.

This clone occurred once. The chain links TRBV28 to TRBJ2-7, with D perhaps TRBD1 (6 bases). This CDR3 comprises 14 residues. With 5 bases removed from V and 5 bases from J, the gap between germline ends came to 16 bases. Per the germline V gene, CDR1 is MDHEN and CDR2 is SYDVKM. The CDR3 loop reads CASSGTFSRNEQYF. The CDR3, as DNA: TGTGCCAGCAGTGGGACATTTTCTCGGAACGAGCAGTACTTC.

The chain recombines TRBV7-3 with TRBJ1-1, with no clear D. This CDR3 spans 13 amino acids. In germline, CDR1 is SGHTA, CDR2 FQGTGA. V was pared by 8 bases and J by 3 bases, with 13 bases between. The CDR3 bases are TGTGCCAGCTCTTTAAGGGAGGACACTGAAGCTTTCTTT. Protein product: CASSLREDTEAFF.

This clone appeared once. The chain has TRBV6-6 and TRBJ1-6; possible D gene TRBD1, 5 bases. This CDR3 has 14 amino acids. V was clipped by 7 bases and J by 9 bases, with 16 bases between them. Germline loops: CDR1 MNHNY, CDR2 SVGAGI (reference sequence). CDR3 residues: CASTIRQGFSPLHF. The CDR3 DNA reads TGTGCCAGCACGATAAGGCAGGGCTTTTCACCCCTCCACTTT.

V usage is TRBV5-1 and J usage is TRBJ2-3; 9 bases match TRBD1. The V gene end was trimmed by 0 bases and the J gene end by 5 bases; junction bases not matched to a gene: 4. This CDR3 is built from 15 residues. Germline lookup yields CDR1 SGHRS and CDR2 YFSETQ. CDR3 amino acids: CASSLAGQGIDTQYF. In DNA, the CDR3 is TGCGCCAGCAGCTTGGCGGGACAGGGTATAGATACGCAGTATTTT.

CDR3 in amino acids: CASRGRQGRTEAFF. CDR3 coding DNA: TGTGCCAGCAGGGGGCGGCAGGGTCGCACTGAAGCTTTCTTT. The chain joins TRBV6-1 to TRBJ1-1; D may be TRBD1 (5 bases). Germline values: CDR1 MNHNS, CDR2 SASEGT. There are 14 residues in the CDR3. Trimming took off 6 bases at V and 4 bases at J, with 15 bases between the two ends.

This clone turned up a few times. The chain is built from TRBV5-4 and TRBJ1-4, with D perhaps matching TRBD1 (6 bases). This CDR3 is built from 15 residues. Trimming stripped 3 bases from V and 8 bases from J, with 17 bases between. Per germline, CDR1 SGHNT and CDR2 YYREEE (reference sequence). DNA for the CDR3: TGTGCCAGCAGCTCTAAACAGGGTTTTGGGGAAAAACTGTTTTTT. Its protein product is CASSSKQGFGEKLFF.

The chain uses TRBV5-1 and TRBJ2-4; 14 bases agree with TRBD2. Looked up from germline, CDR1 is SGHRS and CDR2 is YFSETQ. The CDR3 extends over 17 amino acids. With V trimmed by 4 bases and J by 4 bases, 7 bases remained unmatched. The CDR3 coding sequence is TGCGCCAGCAGCCATGGGACTAGCGGGAGATTTAAAAACATTCAGTACTTC. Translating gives CASSHGTSGRFKNIQYF. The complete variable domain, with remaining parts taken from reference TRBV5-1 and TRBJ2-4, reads KAGVTQTPRYLIKTRGQQVTLSCSPISGHRSVSWYQQTPGQGLQFLFEYFSETQRNKGNFPGRFSGRQFSNSRSEMNVSTLELGDSALYLCASSHGTSGRFKNIQYFGAGTRLSVL.

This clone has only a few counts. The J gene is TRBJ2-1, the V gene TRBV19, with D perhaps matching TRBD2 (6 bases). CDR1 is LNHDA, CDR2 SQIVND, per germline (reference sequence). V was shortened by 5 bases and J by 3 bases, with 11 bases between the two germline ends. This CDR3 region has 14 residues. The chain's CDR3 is CASSYRDFYNEQFF. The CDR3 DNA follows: TGTGCCAGTAGTTACCGGGACTTCTACAATGAGCAGTTCTTC.

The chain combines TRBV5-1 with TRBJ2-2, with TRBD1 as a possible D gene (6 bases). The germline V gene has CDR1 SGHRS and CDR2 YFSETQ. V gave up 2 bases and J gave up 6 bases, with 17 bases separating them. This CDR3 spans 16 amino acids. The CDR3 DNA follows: TGCGCCAGCAGCTTCCCGACAGGTTGGTCTGCCGGGGAGCTGTTTTTT. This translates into CASSFPTGWSAGELFF.

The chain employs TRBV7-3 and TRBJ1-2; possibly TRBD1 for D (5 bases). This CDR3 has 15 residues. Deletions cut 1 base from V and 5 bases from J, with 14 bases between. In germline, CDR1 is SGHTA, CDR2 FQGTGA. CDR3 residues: CASSLNWVQGYGYTF. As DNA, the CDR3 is TGTGCCAGCAGCTTAAATTGGGTCCAGGGATATGGCTACACCTTC.

CDR3 region: CASGAGRSLNTEAFF. CDR3 DNA: TGTGCCAGCGGGGCGGGACGGAGCTTAAACACTGAAGCTTTCTTT. This sequence joins TRBV6-1 and TRBJ1-1; D perhaps matches TRBD1 (5 bases). Trimming shortened V by 8 bases and J by 2 bases, and 18 bases separated the two germline ends. CDR1 MNHNS and CDR2 SASEGT come from the germline V gene. There are 15 residues in the CDR3.